Listed here are 9 T cell receptor beta chains from one sample, sequenced in a study of shared clonotypes between healthy human individuals. Libraries were prepared by immunoSEQ multiplex PCR; TCRdb keeps only in-frame clonotypes and omits some of them. The repertoire has millions of clones, 90% to 95% of them found once; the top ten carry under 0.15%. The sequenced sample was naive CD4+ T cells sorted from blood. Subset described: CD45RA+ positively selected. Receptor source: a man in his late teens or twenties in good health.

The J gene is TRBJ2-5, the V gene TRBV6-6; D is perhaps TRBD1 (6 bases). V was pared by 7 bases and J by 4 bases, with 16 bases between. The CDR3 has 14 residues. Germline V gene sequence: CDR1 MNHNY, CDR2 SVGAGI (reference sequence). In DNA, the CDR3 is TGTGCCAGCAACGGTCAGGGGTTGGGAGAGACCCAGTACTTC. Protein: CASNGQGLGETQYF.

V gene TRBV18 combines with J gene TRBJ2-3; the D gene is possibly TRBD1 (6 bases). CDR1 and CDR2 from the germline V gene are KGHSH and LQKENI. The CDR3 extends over 15 amino acids. The V gene lost 2 bases and the J gene lost 0 bases, with 9 bases spanning the gap. The CDR3 reads CASSPVGQSTDTQYF. CDR3 coding DNA: TGTGCCAGCTCACCAGTGGGACAAAGCACAGATACGCAGTATTTT.

The rearrangement uses TRBV25-1 and TRBJ1-6; 9 positions match TRBD1. Germline values: CDR1 MGHDK, CDR2 SYGVNS. The CDR3 is made up of 14 amino acids. Germline trimming cut 6 bases from V and 6 bases from J; bases unmatched to any gene: 3. The CDR3 DNA reads as TGTGCCAGCAGGGACAGGGGTATTAATTCACCCCTCCACTTT. As protein: CASRDRGINSPLHF.

This sequence joins TRBV29-1 and TRBJ1-6; weak D call: TRBD1 (5 bases). Germline values: CDR1 SQVTM, CDR2 ANQGSEA. The CDR3 consists of 18 residues. Trimming cost V 4 bases and J 11 bases, with 30 bases left between them. The CDR3 region is CSVVGTRVNGGGDPPLHF. CDR3 sequence (DNA): TGCAGCGTTGTTGGCACCAGGGTGAATGGAGGAGGAGACCCACCCCTCCACTTT.

In its sample, this clone was seen once. The V call is TRBV2, the J call TRBJ1-6, with unresolved D. Germline CDR1 and CDR2: SNHLY and FYNNEI. V dropped 2 bases and J dropped 7 bases, with 15 bases sitting between them. The CDR3 runs to 16 residues. The CDR3 bases are TGTGCCAGCAGTGAAATACGGGGATGGGTAAATTCACCCCTCCACTTT. Translated: CASSEIRGWVNSPLHF.

Points on this clone: Within the sample, other DNA sequences also encode this same CDR3. V gene TRBV19 combines with J gene TRBJ2-5; weak D call: TRBD1 (5 bases). Per germline, CDR1 LNHDA and CDR2 SQIVND (reference sequence). V lost 9 bases and J lost 4, with 9 bases in between. The CDR3 loop spans 11 amino acids. The DNA for the CDR3 is TGTGCCAGCAGGGTGGGAGAGACCCAGTACTTC. Its protein product is CASRVGETQYF.

The chain joins TRBV6-1 to TRBJ2-1, with 7 positions matching TRBD1. Germline values: CDR1 MNHNS, CDR2 SASEGT. The CDR3 sequence is 13 residues long. Unmatched junction bases numbered 8, after V lost 6 bases and J lost 9 bases. Here the CDR3 reads CASSGQVGSEQFF. CDR3 DNA sequence: TGTGCCAGCAGCGGACAGGTTGGAAGTGAGCAGTTCTTC.

This clone was picked up one time. The CDR3 protein is CASSEGTRGGETQYF. The CDR3 DNA is TGTGCCAGCAGCGAAGGGACTAGAGGGGGGGAGACCCAGTACTTC. This sequence joins TRBV9 and TRBJ2-5; 8 nucleotides line up with TRBD2. Unmatched junction bases numbered 9, after V lost 3 bases and J lost 5 bases. The CDR3 loop spans 15 amino acids. The germline CDR1 and CDR2 sequences are SGDLS and YYNGEE.

The V gene is TRBV5-5, the J gene TRBJ2-7; 7 bases match TRBD1. The ends lost 4 bases at V and 0 bases at J; junction bases unmatched: 4. This CDR3 contains 14 residues. Per the germline V gene, CDR1 is SGHKS and CDR2 is YYEKEE (reference sequence). CDR3 coding DNA: TGTGCCAGCAGCCCCGGGACAGTCTCCTACGAGCAGTACTTC. Its protein is CASSPGTVSYEQYF. Together with reference TRBV5-5 and TRBJ2-7, the CDR3 gives the full variable domain: DAGVTQSPTHLIKTRGQQVTLRCSPISGHKSVSWYQQVLGQGPQFIFQYYEKEERGRGNFPDRFSARQFPNYSSELNVNALLLGDSALYLCASSPGTVSYEQYFGPGTRLTVT.